Included here is one TCR beta chain sequence, with context. Enrolment of Seattle patients took place during active infection, and they were followed longitudinally. This sample was included in a study of blood T cell repertoires in COVID-19. Study background: Acute-phase and convalescent COVID-19 samples originated in the United States, Italy and Spain.

Germline CDR1 reads SGHTA; CDR2 reads FQGNSA. This CDR3 is built from 15 residues. V was shortened by 1 base and J by 6 bases, with 10 bases between the two germline ends. In the original workflow: Reference gene primers were amplified, and this amplification served to estimate nucleated cell counts. The method was immunoSEQ multiplex PCR; TCRdb's version includes in-frame clones alone and lacks a portion of them. V, J and clone size reflect that table, while D and trimming were determined from the DNA. This sample has over 150,000 clones; about 85% occur once, and the top ten carry approximately 7%.

The material sequenced was peripheral blood. The clonotype originates from a man aged 80 or over with COVID-19, enrolled during active disease. This sequence joins TRBV7-2 and TRBJ1-6; no clear D. CDR3: CASSLGQAPNSPLHF. CDR3 nucleotide sequence: TGTGCCAGCAGCTTAGGGCAGGCCCCTAATTCACCCCTCCACTTT.